This T cell receptor beta chain is from a study of T cells after yellow fever vaccination. This clonotype was observed a few times. Its antigen is unknown. TCRdb re-derived calls from the 5' RACE reads in MiXCR, one entry per CDR3 protein. The sample has about 74,000 distinct CDR3 sequences; more than 5.5% are singletons. General study results and limits: The secondary response showed a weaker magnitude and a faster peak, day 5 versus 15.

Germline values: CDR1 MGHRA, CDR2 YSYEKL. V was clipped by 3 bases and J by 0 bases, with 12 bases between them. The CDR3 is 15 amino acids. The receptor comes from a man between 18 and 35 years old who received the YFV17D yellow fever vaccine. Here the sequenced sample was CD8+ T cells sorted from PBMCs, taken less than 6 days after the first yellow fever vaccination. This chain links TRBV4-1 with TRBJ2-7; D possibly uses TRBD1 or TRBD2 (5 bases each). This CDR3 is CASSHRDGGSYEQYF. For the CDR3, the DNA is TGCGCCAGCAGCCACCGGGACGGTGGCTCCTACGAGCAGTACTTC.